The next 21 T cell receptor beta chains were all read from a single sample in a study of glioma-infiltrating T cells after dendritic cell vaccination. The protocol was immunoSEQ multiplex PCR, while the TCRdb copy is restricted to in-frame clones and leaves out a portion. The sample includes around 96,000 clones, 75% to 85% of them seen just once. Here the sequenced sample was blood, taken before dendritic cell vaccination. All receptors derive from a human donor with glioblastoma.

V is TRBV28 and J is TRBJ1-5; D remains unclear. The CDR3 has 15 residues. V lost 6 bases to trimming and J lost 6 bases, with 18 bases between them. The germline gives CDR1 MDHEN, CDR2 SYDVKM. CDR3 sequence (DNA): TGTGCCAGCAGGGCCCCCCGGGGAAATGGTCAGCCCCAGCATTTT. Encoded protein: CASRAPRGNGQPQHF. The variable domain in full, completed from reference TRBV28 and TRBJ1-5, reads DVKVTQSSRYLVKRTGEKVFLECVQDMDHENMFWYRQDPGLGLRLIYFSYDVKMKEKGDIPEGYSVSREKKERFSLILESASTNQTSMYLCASRAPRGNGQPQHFGDGTRLSIL.

The rearrangement links TRBV27 to TRBJ2-7; D may be TRBD2 (6 bases). From germline, CDR1 is MNHEY and CDR2 SMNVEV (reference sequence). This CDR3 spans 13 amino acids. V was pared by 7 bases and J by 2 bases, with 12 bases between. CDR3: CASKEGVTYEQYF. CDR3 DNA sequence: TGTGCCAGCAAGGAGGGTGTAACCTACGAGCAGTACTTC.

This clone was seen a handful of times. The chain has TRBV5-1 and TRBJ2-3; 14 positions agree with TRBD2. Germline V gives CDR1 SGHRS, CDR2 YFSETQ. Trimming took 4 bases from V and 0 from J; bases not matched to a gene: 7. The CDR3 length is 18 residues. CDR3: CASSPSTSGGVSTDTQYF. CDR3 in DNA: TGCGCCAGCAGCCCCTCGACTAGCGGGGGGGTTAGCACAGATACGCAGTATTTT.

V and J are TRBV11-2 and TRBJ1-2; tentatively, D is TRBD1 (5 bases). Germline lookup yields CDR1 SGHAT and CDR2 FQNNGV. This CDR3 is 14 amino acids long. Trimming took off 6 bases at V and 4 bases at J, with 15 bases between the two ends. The CDR3 reads CASRPQTEIYGYTF. CDR3 nucleotide sequence: TGTGCCAGCAGGCCCCAGACAGAAATCTATGGCTACACCTTC.

This clone appeared a single time. J is TRBJ1-2 and V is TRBV11-2, with 8 bases that match TRBD1. Germline assignment: CDR1 SGHAT and CDR2 FQNNGV. The ends lost 5 bases at V and 6 bases at J; junction bases unmatched: 8. The CDR3 totals 14 residues. The CDR3, as DNA: TGTGCCAGCAGCCAAATAGACAGGGGTAATGGCTACACCTTC. As protein: CASSQIDRGNGYTF.

The rearrangement links TRBV5-4 to TRBJ2-1; a weak D match, TRBD2 (6 bases). Germline V gene lookup returns CDR1 SGHNT and CDR2 YYREEE (reference sequence). The CDR3 sequence is 17 residues long. V shed 4 bases and J shed 0 bases, with 17 bases lying between them. In DNA form, the CDR3 reads TGTGCCAGCAGCCGATCGGGGACTGGGACCTCCTACAATGAGCAGTTCTTC. This translates into CASSRSGTGTSYNEQFF.

The chain carries TRBV7-9 and TRBJ1-1, with 7 bases identical to TRBD1. Germline V lookup: CDR1 SEHNR, CDR2 FQNEAQ (reference sequence). V lost 5 bases, J lost 11 bases, and 5 bases stayed unmatched. The CDR3 has 11 residues. The CDR3 DNA follows: TGTGCCAGCAGCACCGGGACAGTCGCTTTCTTT. It codes for CASSTGTVAFF.

The chain links TRBV7-9 to TRBJ2-1, with D perhaps TRBD1 (6 bases). The CDR3 is 13 amino acids. The V end was cut by 3 bases, the J end by 13 bases, with 16 bases between. Germline lookup yields CDR1 SEHNR and CDR2 FQNEAQ (reference sequence). CDR3 protein: CASSFLGEGTQFF. The CDR3 coding sequence is TGTGCCAGCAGCTTCCTTGGAGAGGGGACACAGTTCTTC.

The CDR3 is CASSYGTAYNEQFF. DNA for the CDR3: TGTGCCAGCAGCTACGGTACAGCTTACAATGAGCAGTTCTTC. This chain links TRBV7-9 with TRBJ2-1; no clear D. From germline, CDR1 is SEHNR and CDR2 FQNEAQ (reference sequence). The V and J ends lost 4 bases and 4 bases respectively, with 11 bases between them. The CDR3 spans 14 residues.

The V gene is TRBV2, the J gene TRBJ2-7, with TRBD1 matching over 10 bases. Germline V gene sequence: CDR1 SNHLY, CDR2 FYNNEI. CDR3 length: 14 residues. V shed 7 bases, J shed 3 bases, and the junction held 6 bases outside the gene matches. CDR3 amino acids: CASTATGGHYEQYF. The CDR3 DNA sequence: TGTGCCAGCACCGCGACAGGGGGCCACTACGAGCAGTACTTC.

This chain connects TRBV15 to TRBJ1-5, with 9 bases matching TRBD1. Germline CDR1 reads LNHNV; CDR2 reads YYDKDF (reference sequence). V was pared by 3 bases and J by 4 bases, with 4 bases of the junction left unmatched. The CDR3 is 15 residues long. As DNA, the CDR3 is TGTGCCACCAGCAGTGAACAGGGGGCGAATCAGCCCCAGCATTTT. Translation: CATSSEQGANQPQHF.

J is TRBJ1-1 and V is TRBV7-9; D remains ambiguous. Deletions cut 8 bases from V and 9 bases from J, with 19 bases between. Looked up from germline, CDR1 is SEHNR and CDR2 is FQNEAQ (reference sequence). The CDR3 has 13 residues. The CDR3 DNA reads TGTGCCAGCCACACCCTGGGCAGAGTAAAAGCTTTCTTT. It codes for CASHTLGRVKAFF.

This clone was counted only a few times. This chain connects TRBV29-1 to TRBJ1-1; D possibly corresponds to TRBD1 (6 bases). Per germline, CDR1 SQVTM and CDR2 ANQGSEA. The CDR3 is 14 amino acids. Trimming removed 7 bases from V and 0 bases from J, with 15 bases in between. The CDR3 sequence is CSATKTGMNTEAFF. CDR3 coding DNA: TGCAGCGCCACCAAAACAGGGATGAACACTGAAGCTTTCTTT. Together with reference TRBV29-1 and TRBJ1-1, the CDR3 gives the full variable domain: SAVISQKPSRDICQRGTSLTIQCQVDSQVTMMFWYRQQPGQSLTLIATANQGSEATYESGFVIDKFPISRPNLTFSTLTVSNMSPEDSSIYLCSATKTGMNTEAFFGQGTRLTVV.

The CDR3 coding sequence is TGTGCCAGCCGGGGGGGGGAAGAGACCCAGTACTTC. Protein product: CASRGGEETQYF. V usage is TRBV2 and J usage is TRBJ2-5; TRBD2 agrees at 8 bases. Germline loops: CDR1 SNHLY, CDR2 FYNNEI. The ends lost 8 bases at V and 3 bases at J; junction bases unmatched: 2. The CDR3 is made up of 12 amino acids.

V gene TRBV27 combines with J gene TRBJ2-7; a possible D gene is TRBD1 (6 bases). In germline, CDR1 is MNHEY, CDR2 SMNVEV (reference sequence). V lost 2 bases, J lost 3 bases, and 11 bases lay in between. The CDR3 is 14 residues long. CDR3 nucleotide sequence: TGTGCCAGCAGTTTAAGGGGGAGTCACTACGAGCAGTACTTC. The encoded protein is CASSLRGSHYEQYF.

J is TRBJ1-1 and V is TRBV18; D is ambiguous. Trimming cost V 1 base and J 7 bases, with 7 bases left between them. In germline, CDR1 is KGHSH, CDR2 LQKENI. The length of the CDR3 is 12 residues. CDR3 in DNA: TGTGCCAGCTCACCACGCGAGTTTGAAGCTTTCTTT. It encodes CASSPREFEAFF. Looking up the rest from reference TRBV18 and TRBJ1-1 gives the full variable domain: NAGVMQNPRHLVRRRGQEARLRCSPMKGHSHVYWYRQLPEEGLKFMVYLQKENIIDESGMPKERFSAEFPKEGPSILRIQQVVRGDSAAYFCASSPREFEAFFGQGTRLTVV.

V is TRBV7-9 and J is TRBJ1-2, with 7 bases lining up with TRBD1. The ends lost 4 bases at V and 3 bases at J; junction bases unmatched: 14. CDR1 is SEHNR, CDR2 FQNEAQ, per germline (reference sequence). CDR3 length: 17 residues. The CDR3 loop reads CASSSSPFATGYYGYTF. The CDR3 DNA sequence: TGTGCCAGCAGCTCTAGCCCCTTTGCGACAGGGTACTATGGCTACACCTTC.

The rearrangement links TRBV19 to TRBJ1-3; D is ambiguous. The germline gives CDR1 LNHDA, CDR2 SQIVND (reference sequence). Deletions cut 7 bases from V and 0 bases from J, with 19 bases between. The length of the CDR3 is 17 residues. DNA for the CDR3: TGTGCCAGTACCCTAACCCAACAGAGCCTCTCTGGAAACACCATATATTTT. It codes for CASTLTQQSLSGNTIYF.

This clone has just one count. V gene TRBV14 combines with J gene TRBJ1-1; D perhaps matches TRBD1 (5 bases). Germline-derived CDR1 and CDR2 are SGHDN and FVKESK. The CDR3 runs to 15 residues. The germline V and J ends were trimmed by 2 bases and 3 bases, with 13 bases remaining between them. The CDR3 coding sequence is TGTGCCAGCAGCCAACTTAACCCGGGGGACACTGAAGCTTTCTTT. Translated, it gives CASSQLNPGDTEAFF.

This chain connects TRBV18 to TRBJ1-1; 8 positions agree with TRBD1. Unmatched junction bases numbered 14, after V lost 3 bases and J lost 11 bases. This CDR3 has 15 residues. Germline-derived CDR1 and CDR2 are KGHSH and LQKENI. The CDR3 spells CASSPLGQGGGSAFF. The CDR3 DNA follows: TGTGCCAGCTCACCCCTTGGACAGGGAGGAGGAAGTGCTTTCTTT.

The rearrangement links TRBV7-8 to TRBJ1-2; 9 nucleotides align to TRBD1. Unmatched junction bases numbered 5, after V lost 5 bases and J lost 7 bases. The germline CDR1 and CDR2 sequences are SGHVS and FQNEAQ. The CDR3 totals 13 residues. CDR3 residues: CASSRDRAGGYTF. CDR3 sequence (DNA): TGTGCCAGCAGCCGGGACAGGGCTGGTGGCTACACCTTC.